The next 16 T cell receptor beta chains were all read from a single sample in a study of T cells in Graves' hyperthyroidism and ophthalmopathy. RNA transcripts gave rise to amplified TCR beta CDR3 regions. A first-round RT-PCR of the TCR CDR3 used the HTBI primer set. TCRdb ran MiXCR on the multiplex PCR reads and lists one entry per CDR3 protein. The sample carries approximately 690,000 distinct CDR3 sequences, more than 12% recorded once. Sequencing was done on a sample of blood. The receptors come from a woman aged 45-60 years with Graves' ophthalmopathy.

V is TRBV6-1 and J is TRBJ1-2, with 10 bases lining up with TRBD1. Germline-derived CDR1 and CDR2 are MNHNS and SASEGT. This CDR3 is built from 13 residues. Trimming took 7 bases from V and 5 from J; bases not matched to a gene: 4. CDR3 region: CASKQDRGYGYTF. CDR3 bases: TGTGCCAGCAAACAGGACAGGGGGTATGGCTACACCTTC.

A few counts support this clonotype. The V gene is TRBV20-1, the J gene TRBJ2-5, with D possibly matching TRBD2 (6 bases). CDR1 and CDR2 from the germline V gene are DFQATT and SNEGSKA (reference sequence). The CDR3 consists of 14 residues. The V gene lost 3 bases and the J gene lost 3 bases, with 14 bases spanning the gap. CDR3 loop: CSASESSVKETQYF. Here the CDR3 DNA reads TGCAGTGCTAGCGAATCTAGCGTAAAAGAGACCCAGTACTTC.

This clonotype has at least ten counts. The chain employs TRBV10-3 and TRBJ2-1; a possible D gene is TRBD2 (7 bases). Per the germline V gene, CDR1 is ENHRY and CDR2 is SYGVKD. V was clipped by 0 bases and J by 7 bases, with 19 bases between them. This CDR3 contains 17 residues. The CDR3 DNA reads TGTGCCATCAGTGAGTCGACTGGGGGAGGGGGAAGGAATGAGCAGTTCTTC. Its translation is CAISESTGGGGRNEQFF.

The CDR3 DNA reads as TGCAGTGCTAGAGAAGGCTTCACTGAAGCTTTCTTT. Translation gives CSAREGFTEAFF. The chain has TRBV20-1 and TRBJ1-1; D call uncertain. Germline-derived CDR1 and CDR2 are DFQATT and SNEGSKA (reference sequence). The CDR3 runs 12 residues. The germline V and J ends were trimmed by 0 bases and 4 bases, with 6 bases remaining between them.

This clonotype was observed at least ten times. The chain is built from TRBV24-1 and TRBJ2-1; D may be TRBD2 (6 bases). The CDR3 contains 16 residues. V was shortened by 7 bases and J by 2 bases, with 17 bases between the two germline ends. Germline V gene sequence: CDR1 KGHDR, CDR2 SFDVKD. CDR3 in DNA: TGTGCCACCAGCCCCCCGGGACGGACTACCTACAATGAGCAGTTCTTC. Protein product: CATSPPGRTTYNEQFF.

The rearrangement joins TRBV6-1 to TRBJ1-2; D unclear. CDR3 size: 11 residues. Trimming took off 2 bases at V and 5 bases at J, with 3 bases between the two ends. The germline V gene has CDR1 MNHNS and CDR2 SASEGT. The CDR3 spells CASSEWYGYTF. CDR3 sequence (DNA): TGTGCCAGCAGTGAATGGTATGGCTACACCTTC.

This clonotype was seen many times. The chain links TRBV7-2 to TRBJ1-2, with 8 bases that match TRBD1. The junction had 3 bases not matched to a gene; V was cut back by 3 bases and J by 6 bases. CDR3 length: 13 amino acids. Germline values: CDR1 SGHTA, CDR2 FQGNSA. The CDR3 here is CASSFSGGDGYTF. The DNA of the CDR3 is TGTGCCAGCAGCTTCTCAGGGGGCGATGGCTACACCTTC.

This chain joins TRBV7-3 and TRBJ2-2; TRBD2 aligns across 8 bases. CDR1 is SGHTA, CDR2 FQGTGA, per germline. Germline trimming cut 5 bases from V and 3 bases from J; bases unmatched to any gene: 11. CDR3 length: 17 amino acids. This CDR3 reads CASSPGTRSSDTGELFF. The DNA of the CDR3 is TGTGCCAGCAGCCCCGGGACTAGATCTTCGGACACCGGGGAGCTGTTTTTT.

The V and J genes are TRBV28 and TRBJ1-4, with TRBD1 matching 7 bases. The CDR3 is made up of 16 amino acids. The trim removed 2 bases at V and 5 bases at J, leaving 8 bases unmatched. Germline CDR1 is MDHEN and CDR2 is SYDVKM. The CDR3 region has the DNA TGTGCCAGCAGTTTAATCCACGGGACAGCAAATGAAAAACTGTTTTTT. It translates to CASSLIHGTANEKLFF.

This clonotype occurred many times. The V call is TRBV2, the J call TRBJ2-7; D is perhaps TRBD1 or TRBD2 (5 bases each). Trimming removed 5 bases from V and 3 bases from J, with 20 bases in between. Germline assignment: CDR1 SNHLY and CDR2 FYNNEI. The CDR3 totals 16 residues. The CDR3 sequence is CASSPGTTTDNYEQYF. In DNA, the CDR3 is TGTGCCAGCAGTCCCGGGACGACAACCGACAACTACGAGCAGTACTTC. Combining the CDR3 with reference TRBV2 and TRBJ2-7 gives the whole variable domain EPEVTQTPSHQVTQMGQEVILRCVPISNHLYFYWYRQILGQKVEFLVSFYNNEISEKSEIFDDQFSVERPDGSNFTLKIRSTKLEDSAMYFCASSPGTTTDNYEQYFGPGTRLTVT.

Note on this clonotype: A much larger clone lies one base from this, so it may be a read error. This chain uses TRBV5-1 with TRBJ2-3, with 12 bases that match TRBD2. CDR1 and CDR2 from the germline V gene are SGHRS and YFSETQ. Trimming took 6 bases from V and 5 from J; bases not matched to a gene: 10. This CDR3 spans 16 amino acids. CDR3 DNA sequence: TGCGCCAGCAACTTCGAGCTAGCGGGAGGGAGAGATACGCAGTATTTT. The encoded protein is CASNFELAGGRDTQYF. The full variable domain, with the rest looked up from reference TRBV5-1 and TRBJ2-3, is KAGVTQTPRYLIKTRGQQVTLSCSPISGHRSVSWYQQTPGQGLQFLFEYFSETQRNKGNFPGRFSGRQFSNSRSEMNVSTLELGDSALYLCASNFELAGGRDTQYFGPGTRLTVL.

V and J are TRBV7-3 and TRBJ2-7, with a possible D match to TRBD1 (6 bases). V dropped 5 bases and J dropped 4 bases, with 12 bases sitting between them. Germline CDR1 reads SGHTA; CDR2 reads FQGTGA. The CDR3 contains 13 residues. CDR3 in amino acids: CASSLTGKYEQYF. In DNA, the CDR3 is TGTGCCAGCAGCCTCACAGGGAAATACGAGCAGTACTTC.

This clonotype came up many times. This chain links TRBV30 with TRBJ2-1; 9 bases align to TRBD2. The length of the CDR3 is 13 residues. In germline, CDR1 is GTSNPN, CDR2 SVGIG (reference sequence). V lost 5 bases and J lost 4; bases outside the gene matches: 3. Here the CDR3 DNA reads TGTGCCTGGGCGGGACTAGCATACAATGAGCAGTTCTTC. Translating gives CAWAGLAYNEQFF. The complete variable domain, with remaining parts taken from reference TRBV30 and TRBJ2-1, reads SQTIHQWPATLVQPVGSPLSLECTVEGTSNPNLYWYRQAAGRGLQLLFYSVGIGQISSEVPQNLSASRPQDRQFILSSKKLLLSDSGFYLCAWAGLAYNEQFFGPGTRLTVL.

The table lists this clonotype with a few counts. The CDR3 sequence is CASRGAASGGYTF. The CDR3 coding sequence is TGTGCCAGCAGGGGGGCCGCCAGTGGAGGCTACACCTTC. The chain combines TRBV28 with TRBJ1-2; tentatively, D is TRBD1 (6 bases). CDR1 and CDR2 (germline): MDHEN, SYDVKM. V lost 6 bases and J lost 8, with 16 bases in between. The CDR3 contains 13 residues.

Concerning this clonotype itself: The junction does not match germline at one end; this may be a read error. The chain employs TRBV7-7 and TRBJ2-5; D call uncertain. The CDR3 has 15 amino acids. From germline, CDR1 is SSHAT and CDR2 FNYEAQ (reference sequence). CDR3 amino acids: CASSIMGSGQETQYF. The CDR3 DNA reads TGTGCTAGCAGCATTATGGGGTCGGGTCAAGAGACCCAGTACTTC.

This clonotype was found a few times. This sequence joins TRBV5-1 and TRBJ1-2, with 10 bases lining up with TRBD1. Germline CDR1 and CDR2: SGHRS and YFSETQ. V dropped 1 base and J dropped 9; count of bases not matched to a gene: 9. This CDR3 has 15 residues. As DNA, the CDR3 is TGCGCCAGCAGCTTGCGACAGGGGGCGAATACCAGCTACACCTTC. Translating gives CASSLRQGANTSYTF.